Following are 5 T cell receptor beta chains from one sample sequenced in a study of identical twins. A single record per CDR3 protein comes from TCRdb applying MiXCR to the 5' RACE reads. The table has over 550,000 distinct CDR3 sequences, about 7.6% seen once. The sample was also reused in another study, on yellow fever vaccine responses in identical twins.

The sequencing input was PBMCs. The receptors were gathered from a woman under 30 in good health.

This clonotype was seen a few times. This sequence joins TRBV10-3 and TRBJ1-1; D might be TRBD1 (6 bases). Germline V gives CDR1 ENHRY, CDR2 SYGVKD. This CDR3 is 16 amino acids long. Deletions cut 2 bases from V and 1 base from J, with 14 bases between. CDR3 nucleotides: TGTGCCATCAGTGAGACCCCACAGGGTAAGAACACTGAAGCTTTCTTT. Its protein is CAISETPQGKNTEAFF.

In this sample, this clonotype turned up many times. This chain joins TRBV28 and TRBJ2-7; 8 nucleotides agree with TRBD1. V shed 2 bases, J shed 0 bases, and the junction held 9 bases outside the gene matches. The V gene's germline CDR1 is MDHEN and CDR2 SYDVKM. The CDR3 runs 17 residues. The CDR3: CASSLAATGTGSYEQYF. CDR3 nucleotides: TGTGCCAGCAGTTTAGCTGCCACCGGGACAGGCTCCTACGAGCAGTACTTC.

This clonotype was counted only a few times. The chain links TRBV4-2 to TRBJ2-3; D is tentatively TRBD1 or TRBD2 (5 bases each). Germline V gene lookup returns CDR1 LGHNA and CDR2 YNFKEQ. This CDR3 comprises 14 residues. The germline V and J ends were trimmed by 0 bases and 4 bases, with 8 bases remaining between them. In nucleotides, the CDR3 is TGTGCCAGCAGCCAAGATGGGACCTCAGATACGCAGTATTTT. Protein product: CASSQDGTSDTQYF.

This clonotype was detected only a few times. The chain carries TRBV16 and TRBJ1-4; no reliable D call. The V end was cut by 1 base, the J end by 4 bases, with 7 bases between. Germline CDR1 and CDR2: KGHSY and FQNENV. The CDR3 has 14 residues. As DNA, the CDR3 is TGTGCCAGCAGCCAATTCCGCAATAATGAAAAACTGTTTTTT. Its translation: CASSQFRNNEKLFF.

This clonotype was detected ten times or more. This chain uses TRBV7-8 with TRBJ2-1; 7 bases map to TRBD2. The CDR3 is made up of 16 amino acids. CDR1 is SGHVS and CDR2 is FQNEAQ in the germline V gene. The V gene end was trimmed by 1 base and the J gene end by 4 bases; junction bases not matched to a gene: 7. The CDR3 loop reads CASSLGRLATYNEQFF. The CDR3 DNA follows: TGTGCCAGCAGCTTAGGGCGACTAGCTACTTACAATGAGCAGTTCTTC. The full variable domain, completed using reference TRBV7-8 and TRBJ2-1, is GAGVSQSPRYKVAKRGQDVALRCDPISGHVSLFWYQQALGQGPEFLTYFQNEAQLDKSGLPSDRFFAERPEGSVSTLKIQRTQQEDSAVYLCASSLGRLATYNEQFFGPGTRLTVL.